Below are 8 T cell receptor beta chains sequenced from a single sample in a study of blood T cell repertoires in COVID-19. Sequenced by immunoSEQ multiplex PCR; TCRdb stores in-frame clones only, minus some. The sample has about 300,000 clones, about 85% seen once; the top ten hold 1.9%. What was sequenced was PBMCs or T cells enriched from blood (not recorded which). These TCRs come from a woman in her 30s who had been exposed to COVID-19.

This clone is classed as medium-sized (0.01 to 0.1%). One end of the junction varies from germline; a read error may be responsible. The V gene is TRBV7-7, the J gene TRBJ2-5, with 7 positions matching TRBD2. Per the germline V gene, CDR1 is SSHAT and CDR2 is FNYEAQ (reference sequence). CDR3 length: 15 amino acids. The DNA of the CDR3 is TGTGCTAGCAGCTTAGAGTCTAGCGGCCAAGAGACCCAGTACTTC. This translates into CASSLESSGQETQYF.

The chain links TRBV30 to TRBJ1-2, with D uncertain. Trimming took off 2 bases at V and 7 bases at J, with 11 bases between the two ends. This CDR3 is 12 amino acids long. The germline V gene encodes CDR1 GTSNPN and CDR2 SVGIG (reference sequence). CDR3: CAWSKTDFGYTF. In DNA form, the CDR3 reads TGTGCCTGGAGTAAGACTGACTTTGGCTACACCTTC.

The chain has TRBV5-1 and TRBJ2-3; D might be TRBD2 (5 bases). The ends were cut back, 4 bases at V and 4 bases at J, with 19 bases in the middle. Germline V gene sequence: CDR1 SGHRS, CDR2 YFSETQ. This CDR3 region has 16 residues. In nucleotides, the CDR3 is TGCGCCAGCAGCAGACTTAGCGACCCCACCTCAGATACGCAGTATTTT. Encoded protein: CASSRLSDPTSDTQYF.

The CDR3 bases are TGTGCCAGCGCAGATCCCGGGACAGGGATCTACGAGCAGTACTTC. Translation gives CASADPGTGIYEQYF. The chain couples TRBV19 to TRBJ2-7; the match to TRBD1 covers 9 bases. Germline V lookup: CDR1 LNHDA, CDR2 SQIVND (reference sequence). V was clipped by 9 bases and J by 3 bases; unmatched bases: 12. The CDR3 runs to 15 residues.

The gene calls are TRBV29-1 and TRBJ2-7; no firm D call. With 4 bases removed from V and 3 bases from J, the gap between germline ends came to 7 bases. The germline CDR1 and CDR2 sequences are SQVTM and ANQGSEA. This CDR3 is 11 amino acids long. CDR3 bases: TGCAGCGTTGTGGCAAACTACGAGCAGTACTTC. The encoded protein is CSVVANYEQYF.

This clone has only a few counts. The chain links TRBV24-1 to TRBJ2-1; 11 bases match TRBD2. Germline V CDR1 and CDR2: KGHDR, SFDVKD. The CDR3 covers 16 residues. The J segment lost 4 bases and the V segment lost 4 bases, leaving 5 bases of the junction unmatched. The CDR3 region is CATSDHGTSGYNEQFF. CDR3 DNA: TGTGCCACCAGTGACCACGGGACTAGCGGTTACAATGAGCAGTTCTTC.

The chain couples TRBV7-2 to TRBJ2-3, with TRBD2 matching over 8 bases. The CDR3 runs to 15 residues. From germline, CDR1 is SGHTA and CDR2 FQGNSA. V gave up 3 bases and J gave up 4 bases; unmatched junction bases: 6. CDR3 nucleotide sequence: TGTGCCAGCAGCTTTTACGGGGGGGCATCAGATACGCAGTATTTT. It encodes CASSFYGGASDTQYF.

The rearrangement links TRBV9 to TRBJ2-5; 7 bases match TRBD1. CDR1 is SGDLS and CDR2 is YYNGEE in the germline V gene. The CDR3 consists of 15 residues. J gave up 1 base and V 4 bases, and 7 bases lay outside the gene matches. The CDR3 is CASSTQRTGQETQYF. The CDR3 nucleotides are TGTGCCAGCAGCACCCAGAGGACAGGCCAAGAGACCCAGTACTTC.